Following are 19 T cell receptor beta chains from one sample sequenced in a study of shared T cell receptors in the human thymus. The repertoire was sequenced with immunoSEQ multiplex PCR; TCRdb's copy has only in-frame clones and lacks some. The repertoire holds some 400,000 clones, with around 93% as singletons. Sequences were obtained from thymocytes. The receptors here all came from a human donor.

The J gene is TRBJ1-1, the V gene TRBV12-1; TRBD1, as called in the table, went unchecked against the DNA. TRBV12-1 is an annotated pseudogene. CDR3 size: 12 residues. The CDR3 DNA follows: TGTGCCAGCAGCTTGCCCCAGGGGGCAGCTTTCTTT. Protein sequence: CASSLPQGAAFF.

The genes are TRBV6-1 and TRBJ1-1, with D perhaps matching TRBD1 (6 bases). The V gene lost 3 bases and the J gene lost 8 bases, with 19 bases spanning the gap. The germline V gene encodes CDR1 MNHNS and CDR2 SASEGT. The CDR3 sequence is 15 residues long. Here the CDR3 DNA reads TGTGCCAGCAGTGAGCCCGGGACACCGATCGAGGAAGCTTTCTTT. Encoded protein: CASSEPGTPIEEAFF.

J is TRBJ2-7 and V is TRBV21-1; the table's D call TRBD1 went unverified against the DNA. TRBV21-1 is described as a pseudogene. The CDR3 is 14 amino acids. CDR3 residues: CASTRGPEGYEQYF. For the CDR3, the DNA is TGTGCCAGCACCAGGGGGCCAGAGGGCTACGAGCAGTACTTC.

V gene TRBV28 combines with J gene TRBJ1-5; maybe TRBD1 (6 bases). Germline V gives CDR1 MDHEN, CDR2 SYDVKM. Trimming took off 11 bases at V and 4 bases at J, with 12 bases between the two ends. This CDR3 comprises 12 residues. The CDR3 bases are TGTGCCTCGGGGGGGCTAAATCAGCCCCAGCATTTT. Amino acid sequence: CASGGLNQPQHF.

The chain couples TRBV6-1 to TRBJ1-1, with D unresolved. The germline CDR1 and CDR2 sequences are MNHNS and SASEGT. The CDR3 covers 14 residues. V was cut by 0 bases and J by 6 bases, with 11 bases left in between. The CDR3 nucleotides read TGTGCCAGCAGTGAAGCTGAGGGCGGGGCTGAAGCTTTCTTT. This codes for CASSEAEGGAEAFF.

The chain is built from TRBV14 and TRBJ2-7; the D gene could be TRBD1 or TRBD2 (7 bases each). The V end lost 1 base, the J end lost 6 bases, and 13 bases lay between the germline ends. The germline V gene has CDR1 SGHDN and CDR2 FVKESK. CDR3 length: 14 amino acids. The DNA of the CDR3 is TGTGCCAGCAGCCAAGGTACAGGGGAGGGCGAGCAGTACTTC. It yields the protein CASSQGTGEGEQYF.

The V call is TRBV4-1, the J call TRBJ2-5, with no clear D. Trimming stripped 0 bases from V and 5 bases from J, with 10 bases between. Germline V lookup: CDR1 MGHRA, CDR2 YSYEKL. The CDR3 sequence is 14 residues long. This CDR3 reads CASSQDSWAETQYF. CDR3 DNA sequence: TGCGCCAGCAGCCAAGATTCATGGGCGGAGACCCAGTACTTC.

The chain couples TRBV9 to TRBJ1-1, with D possibly being TRBD1 (5 bases). This CDR3 spans 17 amino acids. Trimming took 0 bases from V and 4 from J, leaving 19 bases between them. CDR1 is SGDLS, CDR2 YYNGEE, per germline. CDR3 nucleotide sequence: TGTGCCAGCAGCGTAGGAAAGTCTTGGGGGTGGGTCACTGAAGCTTTCTTT. Its protein product is CASSVGKSWGWVTEAFF.

The CDR3 protein is CASSETPTEIAGGRNTGELFF. Written as DNA, the CDR3 is TGTGCCAGCAGTGAGACCCCAACGGAAATAGCGGGAGGACGAAACACCGGGGAGCTGTTTTTT. The V and J genes are TRBV9 and TRBJ2-2; 10 positions agree with TRBD2. This CDR3 contains 21 residues. The germline V gene has CDR1 SGDLS and CDR2 YYNGEE. J was trimmed by 2 bases and V by 5 bases; bases with no gene match: 21.

The chain couples TRBV19 to TRBJ1-4; D is possibly TRBD1 (5 bases). The V gene's germline CDR1 is LNHDA and CDR2 SQIVND (reference sequence). This CDR3 comprises 11 residues. Trimming pared 11 bases from V and 8 bases from J, leaving 12 bases between. The CDR3 reads CAVGTEEKLFF. CDR3 nucleotide sequence: TGTGCCGTGGGGACGGAGGAAAAACTGTTTTTT.

This clone has a single count. The V call is TRBV13, the J call TRBJ2-4; TRBD2 agrees at 8 bases. The CDR3 loop spans 16 amino acids. The J segment lost 0 bases and the V segment lost 7 bases, leaving 8 bases of the junction unmatched. Germline assignment: CDR1 PRHDT and CDR2 FYEKMQ (reference sequence). CDR3 in amino acids: CASTPPGGLAKNIQYF. Here the CDR3 DNA reads TGTGCCAGCACCCCTCCGGGAGGGCTAGCCAAAAACATTCAGTACTTC.

The chain employs TRBV6-1 and TRBJ2-1; tentative D call: TRBD1 (5 bases). With 6 bases removed from V and 0 bases from J, the gap between germline ends came to 6 bases. This CDR3 has 13 amino acids. CDR1 is MNHNS, CDR2 SASEGT, per germline. CDR3 residues: CASRDSSYNEQFF. As DNA, the CDR3 is TGTGCCAGCAGAGACAGCTCCTACAATGAGCAGTTCTTC.

A remark on this clone: Other DNA sequences within the sample encode an identical CDR3. V usage is TRBV29-1 and J usage is TRBJ1-2; 8 positions match TRBD1. Germline V gives CDR1 SQVTM, CDR2 ANQGSEA. J lost 4 bases, V lost 3 bases, and 7 bases had no gene match. The CDR3 sequence is 14 residues long. CDR3 coding DNA: TGCAGCGTTGACGGACAGGGAAGGGGCTATGGCTACACCTTC. This gives the protein CSVDGQGRGYGYTF.

In this sample, this clone turned up once. The chain employs TRBV7-9 and TRBJ2-2; 10 nucleotides match TRBD2. J gave up 4 bases and V 4 bases, and 0 bases lay outside the gene matches. Germline V gene sequence: CDR1 SEHNR, CDR2 FQNEAQ (reference sequence). CDR3 length equals 14 residues. CDR3 protein: CASSWTSGTGELFF. The CDR3 bases are TGTGCCAGCAGCTGGACTAGCGGCACCGGGGAGCTGTTTTTT.

V and J are TRBV5-4 and TRBJ2-7; 7 positions agree with TRBD2. Trimming took 0 bases from V and 0 from J; bases not matched to a gene: 6. The CDR3 runs 16 residues. Germline CDR1 SGHNT, CDR2 YYREEE (reference sequence). The CDR3 spells CASSLGLAGDSYEQYF. The CDR3 DNA is TGTGCCAGCAGCTTGGGACTAGCAGGAGACTCCTACGAGCAGTACTTC.

The chain recombines TRBV9 with TRBJ2-6; 8 bases map to TRBD1. Per the germline V gene, CDR1 is SGDLS and CDR2 is YYNGEE. Trimming removed 3 bases from V and 0 bases from J; junction bases left unmatched: 5. This CDR3 is built from 17 residues. In nucleotides, the CDR3 is TGTGCCAGCAGCGGACAGGGGTCGGCCTCTGGGGCCAACGTCCTGACTTTC. It codes for CASSGQGSASGANVLTF.

The chain is built from TRBV4-2 and TRBJ2-7, with 8 bases lining up with TRBD1. The germline gives CDR1 LGHNA, CDR2 YNFKEQ. This CDR3 spans 15 amino acids. Unmatched junction bases numbered 8, after V lost 4 bases and J lost 3 bases. The CDR3: CASSPHDRGRYEQYF. CDR3 DNA sequence: TGTGCCAGCAGCCCCCACGACAGGGGTCGCTACGAGCAGTACTTC.

A few counts support this clone. V gene TRBV5-4 combines with J gene TRBJ2-1; 13 bases match TRBD2. The V segment lost 9 bases and the J segment 0 bases; nucleotides outside the gene matches: 6. The CDR3 length is 16 residues. Germline V gene lookup returns CDR1 SGHNT and CDR2 YYREEE (reference sequence). The CDR3 sequence: CATAGTSGISYNEQFF. Written as DNA, the CDR3 is TGTGCCACCGCCGGGACTAGCGGGATCTCCTACAATGAGCAGTTCTTC. The full variable domain, in which reference TRBV5-4 and TRBJ2-1 provide the parts outside the CDR3, is ETGVTQSPTHLIKTRGQQVTLRCSSQSGHNTVSWYQQALGQGPQFIFQYYREEENGRGNFPPRFSGLQFPNYSSELNVNALELDDSALYLCATAGTSGISYNEQFFGPGTRLTVL.

The chain uses TRBV12-5 and TRBJ2-1; 7 nucleotides line up with TRBD2. The junction had 6 bases not matched to a gene; V was cut back by 1 base and J by 0 bases. The CDR3 length is 17 residues. Looked up from germline, CDR1 is LGHNT and CDR2 is FRNRAP. CDR3 nucleotides: TGTGCTAGTGGTTTGGGGCGGGAGACCAGCTCCTACAATGAGCAGTTCTTC. Translating it yields CASGLGRETSSYNEQFF.